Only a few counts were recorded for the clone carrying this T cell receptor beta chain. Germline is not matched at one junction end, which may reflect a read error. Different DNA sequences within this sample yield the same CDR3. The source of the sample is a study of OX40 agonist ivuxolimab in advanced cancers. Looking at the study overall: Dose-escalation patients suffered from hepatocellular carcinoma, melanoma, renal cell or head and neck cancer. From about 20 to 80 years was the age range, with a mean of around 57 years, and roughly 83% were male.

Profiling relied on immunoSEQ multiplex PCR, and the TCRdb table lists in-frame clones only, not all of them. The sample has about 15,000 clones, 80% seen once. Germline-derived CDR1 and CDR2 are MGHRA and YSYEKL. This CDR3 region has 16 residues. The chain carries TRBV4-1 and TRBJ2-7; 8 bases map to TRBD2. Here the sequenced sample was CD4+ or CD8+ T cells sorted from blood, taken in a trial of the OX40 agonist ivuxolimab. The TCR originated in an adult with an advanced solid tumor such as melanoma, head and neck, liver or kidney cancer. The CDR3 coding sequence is TGTGCCAGCAGCCAAGAGGAAGCGGGGGCCCGCTACGAGCAGTACTTC. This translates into CASSQEEAGARYEQYF.